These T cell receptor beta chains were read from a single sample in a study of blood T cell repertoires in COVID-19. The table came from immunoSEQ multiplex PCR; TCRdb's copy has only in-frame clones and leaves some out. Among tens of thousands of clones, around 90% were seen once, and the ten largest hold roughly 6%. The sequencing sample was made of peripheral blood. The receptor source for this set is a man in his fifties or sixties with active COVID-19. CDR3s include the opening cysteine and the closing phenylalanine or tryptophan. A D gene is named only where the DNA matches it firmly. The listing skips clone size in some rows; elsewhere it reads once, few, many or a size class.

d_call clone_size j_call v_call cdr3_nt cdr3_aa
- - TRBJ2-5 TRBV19 TGTGCCAGTAGTATGGGCACAGCCAAGGAGACCCAGTACTTC CASSMGTAKETQYF
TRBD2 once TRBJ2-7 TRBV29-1 TGCAGCCATTTGGTCGAGCGGGAGACCTACGAGCAGTACTTC CSHLVERETYEQYF
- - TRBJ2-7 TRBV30 TGTGCCTGGAGTAACAGGGCGGCCTACGAGCAGTACTTC CAWSNRAAYEQYF
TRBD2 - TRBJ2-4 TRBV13 TGTGCCAGCAGCTTAACTAGCGGGAGAGGTAGGGCCAAAAACATTCAGTACTTC CASSLTSGRGRAKNIQYF
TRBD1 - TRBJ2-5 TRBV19 TGTGCCAGTAGCGGAGGACAGGGACAAGAGACCCAGTACTTC CASSGGQGQETQYF
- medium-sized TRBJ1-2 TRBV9 TGTGCCAGCACAGCAGGGTACGAACTGGTCCATGGCTACACCTTC CASTAGYELVHGYTF
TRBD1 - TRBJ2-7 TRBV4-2 TGTGCCAGCAGCCATTCCCTCAGGGGGCGCGGAGCCGAAGAGCAGTACTTC CASSHSLRGRGAEEQYF
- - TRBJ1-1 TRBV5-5 TGTGCCAGCAGCGGCCGGACAGCGAACACTGAAGCTTTCTTT CASSGRTANTEAFF
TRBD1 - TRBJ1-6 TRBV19 TGTGCCAGTAGGAGATCCGGGACAGCGAGTAATTCACCCCTCCACTTT CASRRSGTASNSPLHF
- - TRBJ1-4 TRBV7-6 TGTGCCAGCAGCTTAGTTGCCGGGGGGAATGAAAAACTGTTTTTT CASSLVAGGNEKLFF
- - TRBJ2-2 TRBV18 TGTGCCAGCTCACCCAGGGGTACGTCGAACACCGGGGAGCTGTTTTTT CASSPRGTSNTGELFF
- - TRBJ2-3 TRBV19 TGTGCCAGTAGTAGGGAACTAGCCTCGGATACGCAGTATTTT CASSRELASDTQYF
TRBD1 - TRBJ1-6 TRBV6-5 TGTGCCAGCACCCGGGACAGGGGATCACCCCTCCACTTT CASTRDRGSPLHF
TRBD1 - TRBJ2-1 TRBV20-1 TGCAGTGCTAGTAGGGACAGGGCGCGGCTCTTC CSASRDRARLF
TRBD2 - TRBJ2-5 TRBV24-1 TGTGCCACCAGTGAGTCTAGCGGCCTAATGATAAAAGAGACCCAGTACTTC CATSESSGLMIKETQYF
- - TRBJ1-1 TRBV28 TGTGCCAGCTCCCTCCCGAACACTGAAGCTTTCTTT CASSLPNTEAFF
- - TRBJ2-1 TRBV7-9 TGTGCCAGCATCCGACTCCCTTCCGGGGATGAGCAGTTCTTC CASIRLPSGDEQFF
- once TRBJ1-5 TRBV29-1 TGCAGCGTTGGGGACGACAGGCGCGATCAGCCCCAGCATTTT CSVGDDRRDQPQHF
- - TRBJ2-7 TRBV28 TGTGCCAGCAGTTTCGTGGGAGCTGGCTACGAGCAGTACTTC CASSFVGAGYEQYF
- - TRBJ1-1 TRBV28 TGTGCCAGCAGAAAAGAACAGGGTCGCCACACTGAAGCTTTCTTT CASRKEQGRHTEAFF
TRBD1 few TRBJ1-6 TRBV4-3 TGCGCCAGCAGCCAAGATAGTAGGACAGGGAGCTCCTATAATTCACCCCTCCACTTT CASSQDSRTGSSYNSPLHF
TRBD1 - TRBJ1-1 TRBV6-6 TGTGCCAGCAGTCCCCCGACAGGGGTTAGCACTGAAGCTTTCTTT CASSPPTGVSTEAFF
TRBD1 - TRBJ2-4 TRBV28 TGTGCCAGCAGTCGACAGGGGGCGCGGGCCAAAAACATTCAGTACTTC CASSRQGARAKNIQYF
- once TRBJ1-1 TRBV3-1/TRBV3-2 TGTGCCAGCAGCCTTCTCGGAGGAGGGGCCTCGAGCACTGAAGCTTTCTTT CASSLLGGGASSTEAFF
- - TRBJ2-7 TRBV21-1 TGTGCCAGCAGCAAAGAGGAAGAGCGGGAGGGAGCCTACGAGCAGTACTTC CASSKEEEREGAYEQYF
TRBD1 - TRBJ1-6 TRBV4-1 TGCGCCAGCAGCCCCGAATCGGGACAGGTGAATTCACCCCTCCACTTT CASSPESGQVNSPLHF
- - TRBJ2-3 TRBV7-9 TGTGCCAGCAGCTTATCAGGGCCTAGCACAGATACGCAGTATTTT CASSLSGPSTDTQYF